A selection of T cell receptor beta chains follows, all from one sample in a study of T cell repertoires in aging, cancer and after chemotherapy. MiXCR, run by TCRdb on the multiplex PCR reads, gives a single entry per CDR3 protein. The table lists about 13,000 distinct CDR3 sequences, roughly 28% of them singletons. Sequencing was done on a sample of blood. These receptors all come from a human donor in good health. CDR3s include the opening cysteine and the closing phenylalanine or tryptophan. Each record gives: clone size, D gene, V gene, J gene, CDR3 protein, CDR3 DNA. A D gene is named only where the DNA matches it firmly. Some rows have no size entry. The others give once, few or many, or a class for an expanded clone.

>NA|TRBD2|TRBV27|TRBJ2-3
CASSPGLAGTTDTQYF
TGTGCCAGCAGTCCCGGACTAGCGGGGACCACAGATACGCAGTATTTT
>NA|TRBD2|TRBV4-2|TRBJ2-2
CASSLGLAGGPYTGELFF
TGCGCCAGCAGCCTGGGACTAGCGGGGGGGCCTTACACCGGGGAGCTGTTTTTT
>NA|NA|TRBV10-3|TRBJ2-2
CAINRQENTGELFF
TGTGCCATCAACCGACAGGAGAACACCGGGGAGCTGTTTTTT
>medium-sized|TRBD1|TRBV5-6|TRBJ1-6
CASSTTGQGSPLHF
TGTGCCAGCAGCACCACCGGACAGGGTTCACCCCTCCACTTT
>few|NA|TRBV20-1|TRBJ2-7
CSARSGSVSYEQYF
TGCAGTGCTAGATCAGGCAGCGTCTCCTACGAGCAGTACTTC
>medium-sized|NA|TRBV6-5|TRBJ1-4
CASREPEILGKLFF
TGTGCCAGCAGGGAACCGGAGATACTCGGGAAACTGTTTTTT
>NA|NA|TRBV25-1|TRBJ1-3
CASSDWGEAGNTIYF
TGTGCCAGCAGTGATTGGGGCGAAGCCGGAAACACCATATATTTT
>few|NA|TRBV10-2|TRBJ2-2
CASGGLETGELFF
TGCGCCAGTGGGGGGCTTGAAACCGGGGAGCTGTTTTTT
>few|NA|TRBV7-2|TRBJ1-2
CASSLNGGINYGYTF
TGTGCCAGCAGCTTAAATGGCGGAATCAACTATGGCTACACCTTC
>NA|TRBD1|TRBV20-1|TRBJ2-1
CSARDRDRAFNSYNEQFF
TGCAGTGCTAGAGACCGGGACAGGGCCTTCAATTCCTACAATGAGCAGTTCTTC
>few|NA|TRBV6-1|TRBJ2-3
CASGQPLSTDTQYF
TGTGCCTCCGGCCAGCCCCTTAGCACAGATACGCAGTATTTT
>NA|NA|TRBV5-5|TRBJ2-3
CASRLDGDTQYF
TGTGCCAGCAGACTAGACGGAGATACGCAGTATTTT
>medium-sized|NA|TRBV7-6|TRBJ2-3
CASSPSQLHTDTQYF
TGTGCCAGCAGCCCGAGTCAGCTTCACACAGATACGCAGTATTTT
>medium-sized|NA|TRBV27|TRBJ2-7
CASSLWADSEQYF
TGTGCCAGCAGTTTGTGGGCGGACAGCGAGCAGTACTTC
>medium-sized|NA|TRBV19|TRBJ2-7
CASSMGTESSYEQYF
TGTGCCAGTAGTATGGGGACGGAGAGCTCCTACGAGCAGTACTTC
>few|NA|TRBV30|TRBJ1-5
CACAAQSNQPQHF
TGTGCCTGCGCGGCACAGAGCAATCAGCCCCAGCATTTT
>NA|NA|TRBV6-4|TRBJ2-7
CASSEVYRGEQYF
TGTGCCAGCAGTGAGGTCTACCGCGGCGAGCAGTACTTC
>NA|TRBD2|TRBV27|TRBJ2-3
CASSLASGGDTQYF
TGTGCCAGCAGCTTGGCTAGCGGGGGCGATACGCAGTATTTT